The present T cell receptor beta chain was sequenced within a study of cytomegalovirus exposure and HLA in healthy donors. Notes on this clone: The same CDR3 is also encoded by other DNA sequences in this sample.

The CDR3 is 14 amino acids. V was pared by 0 bases and J by 2 bases, with 7 bases between. Germline loops: CDR1 MNHNY, CDR2 SVGAGI (reference sequence). Vbeta (60) and Jbeta (13) primers were used in the PCR. Profiling relied on immunoSEQ multiplex PCR, and the TCRdb table lists in-frame clones only, not all of them. This table lists 40,000 to 45,000 clones. This receptor was identified in a woman aged 25 to 39 in good health and CMV-seronegative. The gene calls are TRBV6-6 and TRBJ2-5, with a weak D call TRBD2 (5 bases). Sample: PBMCs. CDR3 amino acids: CASSYSRVQETQYF. The CDR3 DNA reads as TGTGCCAGCAGTTACTCGAGGGTACAAGAGACCCAGTACTTC.